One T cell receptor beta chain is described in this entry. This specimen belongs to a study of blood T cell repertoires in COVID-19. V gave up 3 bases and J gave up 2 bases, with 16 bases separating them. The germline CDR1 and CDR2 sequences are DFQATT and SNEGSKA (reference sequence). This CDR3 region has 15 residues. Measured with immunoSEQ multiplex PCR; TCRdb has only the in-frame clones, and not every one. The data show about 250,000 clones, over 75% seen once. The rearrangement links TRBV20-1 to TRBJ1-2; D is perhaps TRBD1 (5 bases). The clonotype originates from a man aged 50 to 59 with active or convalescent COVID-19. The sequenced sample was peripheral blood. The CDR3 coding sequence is TGCAGTGCTAGTGCCGCTGGGGCGGGAAACTATGGCTACACCTTC. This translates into CSASAAGAGNYGYTF.